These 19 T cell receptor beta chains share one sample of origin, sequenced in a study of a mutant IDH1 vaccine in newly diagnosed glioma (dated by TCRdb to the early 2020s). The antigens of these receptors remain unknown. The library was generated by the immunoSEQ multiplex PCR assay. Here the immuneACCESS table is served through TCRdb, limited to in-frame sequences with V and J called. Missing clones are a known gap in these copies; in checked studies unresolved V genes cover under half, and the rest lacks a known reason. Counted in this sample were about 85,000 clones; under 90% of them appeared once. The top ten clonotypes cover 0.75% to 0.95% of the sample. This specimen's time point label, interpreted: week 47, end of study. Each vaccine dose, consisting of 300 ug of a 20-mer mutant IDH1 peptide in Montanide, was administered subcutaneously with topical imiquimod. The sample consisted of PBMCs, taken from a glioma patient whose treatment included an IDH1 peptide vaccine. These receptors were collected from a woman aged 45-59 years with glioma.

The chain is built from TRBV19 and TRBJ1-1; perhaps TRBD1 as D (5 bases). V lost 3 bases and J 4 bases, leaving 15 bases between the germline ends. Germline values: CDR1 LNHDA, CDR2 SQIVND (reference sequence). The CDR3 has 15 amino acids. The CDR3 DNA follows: TGTGCCAGTAGTATGTTAGGGGTCCCGGGCACTGAAGCTTTCTTT. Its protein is CASSMLGVPGTEAFF.

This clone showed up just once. The CDR3 is CASSRGGVAEGFF. CDR3 sequence (DNA): TGTGCCAGCAGCCGTGGGGGGGTAGCGGAGGGGTTCTTC. The rearrangement joins TRBV7-2 to TRBJ2-1; 7 bases fit TRBD2. The CDR3 sequence is 13 residues long. CDR1 and CDR2 (germline): SGHTA, FQGNSA. The V gene end was trimmed by 5 bases and the J gene end by 15 bases; junction bases not matched to a gene: 13.

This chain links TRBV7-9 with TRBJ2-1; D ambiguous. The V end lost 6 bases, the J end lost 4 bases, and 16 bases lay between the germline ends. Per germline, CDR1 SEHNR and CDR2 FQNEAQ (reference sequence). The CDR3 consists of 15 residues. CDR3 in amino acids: CASSSDSPNYNEQFF. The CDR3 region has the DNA TGTGCCAGCAGTTCAGACTCCCCCAATTACAATGAGCAGTTCTTC.

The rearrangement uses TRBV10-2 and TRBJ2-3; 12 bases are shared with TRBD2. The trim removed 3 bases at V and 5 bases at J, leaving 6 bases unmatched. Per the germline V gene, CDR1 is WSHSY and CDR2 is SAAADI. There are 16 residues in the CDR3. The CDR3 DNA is TGCGCCAGCAGTGATCGACTAGCGGGAGAGAGAGATACGCAGTATTTT. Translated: CASSDRLAGERDTQYF.

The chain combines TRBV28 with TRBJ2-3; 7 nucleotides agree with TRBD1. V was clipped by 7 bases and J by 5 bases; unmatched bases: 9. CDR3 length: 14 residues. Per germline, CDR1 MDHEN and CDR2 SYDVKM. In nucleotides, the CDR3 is TGTGCCAGCAAAGCCGGGACAGCGGAAGATACGCAGTATTTT. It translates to CASKAGTAEDTQYF.

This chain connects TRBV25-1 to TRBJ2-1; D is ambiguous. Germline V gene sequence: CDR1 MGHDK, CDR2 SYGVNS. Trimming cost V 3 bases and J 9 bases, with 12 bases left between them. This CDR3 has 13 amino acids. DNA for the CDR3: TGTGCCAGCAGTGAGGGCCTAGTAAGTGAGCAGTTCTTC. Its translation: CASSEGLVSEQFF.

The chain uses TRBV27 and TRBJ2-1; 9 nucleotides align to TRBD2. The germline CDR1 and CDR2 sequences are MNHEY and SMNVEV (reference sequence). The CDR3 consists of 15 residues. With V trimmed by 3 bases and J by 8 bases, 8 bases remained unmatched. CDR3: CASSLPRTSVDEQFF. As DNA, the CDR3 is TGTGCCAGCAGTTTGCCTCGGACTAGCGTTGATGAGCAGTTCTTC.

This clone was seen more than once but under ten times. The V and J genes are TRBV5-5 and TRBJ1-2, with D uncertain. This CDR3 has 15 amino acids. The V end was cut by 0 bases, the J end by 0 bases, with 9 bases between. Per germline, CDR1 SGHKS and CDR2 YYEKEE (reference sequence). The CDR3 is CASSLAGGANYGYTF. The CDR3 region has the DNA TGTGCCAGCAGCTTGGCCGGCGGTGCTAACTATGGCTACACCTTC.

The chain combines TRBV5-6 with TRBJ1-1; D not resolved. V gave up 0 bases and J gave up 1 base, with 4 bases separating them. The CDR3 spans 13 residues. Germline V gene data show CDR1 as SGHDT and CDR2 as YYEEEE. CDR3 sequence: CASSLDRNTEAFF. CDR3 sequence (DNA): TGTGCCAGCAGCTTGGACAGGAACACTGAAGCTTTCTTT. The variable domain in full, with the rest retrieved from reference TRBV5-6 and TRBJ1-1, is DAGVTQSPTHLIKTRGQQVTLRCSPKSGHDTVSWYQQALGQGPQFIFQYYEEEERQRGNFPDRFSGHQFPNYSSELNVNALLLGDSALYLCASSLDRNTEAFFGQGTRLTVV.

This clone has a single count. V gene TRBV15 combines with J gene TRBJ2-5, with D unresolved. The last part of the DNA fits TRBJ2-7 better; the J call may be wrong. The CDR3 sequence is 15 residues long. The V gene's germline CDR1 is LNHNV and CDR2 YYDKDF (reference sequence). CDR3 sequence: CATRPDLAGTYEQYF. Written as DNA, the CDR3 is TGTGCCACCAGGCCCGATCTGGCAGGAACCTACGAGCAGTACTTC.

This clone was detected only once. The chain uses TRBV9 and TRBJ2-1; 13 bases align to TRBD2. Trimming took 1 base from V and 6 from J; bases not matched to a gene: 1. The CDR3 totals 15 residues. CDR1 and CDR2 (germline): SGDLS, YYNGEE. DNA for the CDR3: TGTGCCAGCAGCGTAACTAGCGGGAGGGCCAATGAGCAGTTCTTC. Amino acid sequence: CASSVTSGRANEQFF.

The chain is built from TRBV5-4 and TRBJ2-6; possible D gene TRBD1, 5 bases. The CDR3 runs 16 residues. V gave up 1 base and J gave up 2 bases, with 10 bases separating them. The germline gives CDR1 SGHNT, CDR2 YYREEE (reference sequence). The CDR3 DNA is TGTGCCAGCAGCTTGTCAGGGTTCCCTGGGGCCAACGTCCTGACTTTC. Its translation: CASSLSGFPGANVLTF.

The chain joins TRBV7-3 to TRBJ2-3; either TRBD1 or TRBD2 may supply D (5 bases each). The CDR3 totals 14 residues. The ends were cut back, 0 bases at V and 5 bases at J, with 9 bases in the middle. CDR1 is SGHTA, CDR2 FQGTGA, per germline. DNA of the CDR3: TGTGCCAGCAGCTTAACGATGGGGGAAGATACGCAGTATTTT. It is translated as CASSLTMGEDTQYF.

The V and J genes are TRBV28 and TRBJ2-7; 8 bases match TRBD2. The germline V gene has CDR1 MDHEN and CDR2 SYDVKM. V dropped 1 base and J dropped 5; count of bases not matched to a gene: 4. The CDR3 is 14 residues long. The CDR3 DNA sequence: TGTGCCAGCAGTTTATCTTTCGGGAGGGACGAGCAGTACTTC. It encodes CASSLSFGRDEQYF.

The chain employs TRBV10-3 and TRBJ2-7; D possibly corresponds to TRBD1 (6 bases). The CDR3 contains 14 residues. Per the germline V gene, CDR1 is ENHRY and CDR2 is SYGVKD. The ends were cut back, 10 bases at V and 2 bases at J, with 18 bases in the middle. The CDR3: CANAPGTRAYEQYF. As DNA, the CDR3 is TGTGCCAACGCGCCGGGGACACGAGCCTACGAGCAGTACTTC.

The CDR3 loop reads CASSVTPDREKLFF. CDR3 in DNA: TGTGCCAGCAGCGTAACCCCAGATCGAGAAAAACTGTTTTTT. The chain uses TRBV9 and TRBJ1-4; D gene uncertain. In germline, CDR1 is SGDLS, CDR2 YYNGEE. The V end lost 1 base, the J end lost 8 bases, and 12 bases lay between the germline ends. The CDR3 runs 14 residues.

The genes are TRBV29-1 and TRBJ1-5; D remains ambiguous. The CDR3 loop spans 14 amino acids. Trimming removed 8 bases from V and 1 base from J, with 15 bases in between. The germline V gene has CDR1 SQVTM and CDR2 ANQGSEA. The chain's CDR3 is CSTRRFESNQPQHF. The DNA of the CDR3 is TGCAGCACCAGGCGGTTCGAAAGCAATCAGCCCCAGCATTTT.

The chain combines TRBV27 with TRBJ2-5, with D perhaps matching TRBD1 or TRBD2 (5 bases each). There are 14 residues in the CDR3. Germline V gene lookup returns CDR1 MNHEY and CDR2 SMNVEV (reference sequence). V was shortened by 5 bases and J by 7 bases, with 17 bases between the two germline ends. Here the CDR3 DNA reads TGTGCCAGCAGTCCCCGGGGCCCCAGCGGGACCCAGTACTTC. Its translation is CASSPRGPSGTQYF.

The CDR3 sequence: CASSFDRSNYGYTF. CDR3 nucleotide sequence: TGTGCCAGCAGCTTTGACCGTTCTAACTATGGCTACACCTTC. The chain links TRBV5-6 to TRBJ1-2; D is undetermined. The CDR3 runs 14 residues. Trimming removed 2 bases from V and 0 bases from J, with 8 bases in between. The V gene's germline CDR1 is SGHDT and CDR2 YYEEEE.